These 18 T cell receptor beta chains were all obtained from the same sample, sequenced in a study of T cell responses to AZD1222 COVID-19 vaccine. Some clones are missing from TCRdb's copy, which holds only in-frame ones; the method was immunoSEQ multiplex PCR. Altogether more than 150,000 clones are present, 80% to 90% being singletons, with the ten largest covering 5.5% to 8%. The sequencing here drew on peripheral blood, taken after recovery from COVID-19. The receptors derive from an adult who had recovered from COVID-19.

V gene TRBV11-2 combines with J gene TRBJ2-6, with TRBD1 matching 7 bases. The CDR3 has 16 amino acids. V gave up 1 base and J gave up 2 bases; unmatched junction bases: 2. Per germline, CDR1 SGHAT and CDR2 FQNNGV. The CDR3 nucleotides read TGTGCCAGCAGCTTAGGACAGGGTACTGGGGCCAACGTCCTGACTTTC. Translated: CASSLGQGTGANVLTF.

V gene TRBV28 combines with J gene TRBJ1-1; D is uncertain. Deletions cut 7 bases from V and 2 bases from J, with 11 bases between. Germline V gene data show CDR1 as MDHEN and CDR2 as SYDVKM. CDR3 length: 13 amino acids. The CDR3 protein is CASTGSLNTEAFF. In DNA, the CDR3 is TGTGCCAGCACGGGGTCCCTAAACACTGAAGCTTTCTTT. The whole variable domain, remainder taken from reference TRBV28 and TRBJ1-1, is DVKVTQSSRYLVKRTGEKVFLECVQDMDHENMFWYRQDPGLGLRLIYFSYDVKMKEKGDIPEGYSVSREKKERFSLILESASTNQTSMYLCASTGSLNTEAFFGQGTRLTVV.

The chain uses TRBV19 and TRBJ2-3; 12 bases line up with TRBD2. Germline V CDR1 and CDR2: LNHDA, SQIVND (reference sequence). V lost 4 bases, J lost 2 bases, and 4 bases stayed unmatched. The length of the CDR3 is 16 residues. CDR3 DNA sequence: TGTGCCAGTAGTAAAACTAGCGGGAGGTCCACAGATACGCAGTATTTT. Its translation: CASSKTSGRSTDTQYF.

This chain's CDR3 is CASIMGGNYGYTF. CDR3 DNA sequence: TGTGCCAGTATAATGGGGGGAAACTATGGCTACACCTTC. The chain has TRBV19 and TRBJ1-2; possible D gene TRBD1, 5 bases. The V and J ends lost 7 bases and 2 bases respectively, with 11 bases between them. The CDR3 runs 13 residues. Germline V lookup: CDR1 LNHDA, CDR2 SQIVND (reference sequence).

The gene calls are TRBV6-4 and TRBJ2-5; D remains ambiguous. Between the trimmed V and J ends, which lost 5 bases and 4 bases, there was a span of 14 bases. This CDR3 is 14 amino acids long. The V gene's germline CDR1 is MRHNA and CDR2 SNTAGT. CDR3: CASSLTYEAETQYF. The DNA of the CDR3 is TGTGCCAGCAGTCTGACGTATGAAGCAGAGACCCAGTACTTC.

The DNA of the CDR3 is TGTGCCAGCAGTTTCCAGGGGCTCGTGGAGCAGTACTTC. It specifies CASSFQGLVEQYF. V is TRBV27 and J is TRBJ2-7, with D possibly matching TRBD1 (6 bases). The CDR3 consists of 13 residues. V was trimmed by 3 bases and J by 7 bases, leaving 13 bases between them. CDR1 and CDR2 from the germline V gene are MNHEY and SMNVEV (reference sequence).

The rearrangement links TRBV4-2 to TRBJ2-4, with 7 bases that match TRBD2. The junction had 4 bases not matched to a gene; V was cut back by 1 base and J by 7 bases. Germline assignment: CDR1 LGHNA and CDR2 YNFKEQ. This CDR3 spans 14 amino acids. The CDR3 protein is CASSQVRGGNIQYF. As DNA, the CDR3 is TGTGCCAGCAGCCAAGTGAGGGGAGGGAACATTCAGTACTTC.

This rearrangement joins TRBV5-1 to TRBJ2-5; possible D gene TRBD1, 6 bases. Germline V gene lookup returns CDR1 SGHRS and CDR2 YFSETQ. There are 16 residues in the CDR3. The V and J ends lost 4 bases and 5 bases respectively, with 21 bases between them. The CDR3 protein is CASSQDPAGVGETQYF. The CDR3 nucleotides are TGCGCCAGCAGCCAGGACCCCGCAGGGGTTGGTGAGACCCAGTACTTC.

The chain carries TRBV6-2 or TRBV6-3 and TRBJ1-2; a weak D match, TRBD1 (5 bases). Looked up from germline, CDR1 is MNHEY and CDR2 is SVGEGT. The CDR3 consists of 13 residues. Trimming took off 2 bases at V and 3 bases at J, with 7 bases between the two ends. The CDR3 region has the DNA TGTGCCAGCAGTTACGGGACCTACTATGGCTACACCTTC. This gives the protein CASSYGTYYGYTF.

CDR3 DNA: TGCAGCGTTGTCAGGACTAGCGCTGCGAACACCGGGGAGCTGTTTTTT. It yields the protein CSVVRTSAANTGELFF. The V call is TRBV29-1, the J call TRBJ2-2, with 9 positions matching TRBD2. Looked up from germline, CDR1 is SQVTM and CDR2 is ANQGSEA. The CDR3 has 16 amino acids. V was clipped by 4 bases and J by 0 bases; unmatched bases: 6.

J is TRBJ1-2 and V is TRBV27; D is unresolved. The CDR3 runs 15 residues. V was clipped by 3 bases and J by 3 bases, with 14 bases between them. Germline assignment: CDR1 MNHEY and CDR2 SMNVEV (reference sequence). The CDR3 region has the DNA TGTGCCAGCAGTTTCTCAACGGGCGGGTACTATGGCTACACCTTC. As protein: CASSFSTGGYYGYTF.

This chain joins TRBV19 and TRBJ2-3; 10 nucleotides match TRBD2. CDR1 is LNHDA, CDR2 SQIVND, per germline (reference sequence). Unmatched junction bases numbered 3, after V lost 3 bases and J lost 3 bases. The CDR3 is 15 amino acids. This CDR3 reads CASSISGGATDTQYF. In nucleotides, the CDR3 is TGTGCCAGTAGTATCAGCGGGGGGGCAACAGATACGCAGTATTTT.

V is TRBV9 and J is TRBJ2-1; D perhaps matches TRBD1 (5 bases). This CDR3 has 15 residues. Germline V gene sequence: CDR1 SGDLS, CDR2 YYNGEE. Trimming cost V 0 bases and J 6 bases, with 13 bases left between them. CDR3 protein: CASSVDGRVGNEQFF. The CDR3 nucleotides are TGTGCCAGCAGCGTAGATGGCAGGGTGGGCAATGAGCAGTTCTTC.

Relative to its sample, this clone is medium-sized (0.01 to 0.1%). The rearrangement uses TRBV9 and TRBJ2-6; D gene ambiguous. The length of the CDR3 is 14 residues. Trimming removed 4 bases from V and 4 bases from J, with 9 bases in between. Germline V gene lookup returns CDR1 SGDLS and CDR2 YYNGEE. Written as DNA, the CDR3 is TGTGCCAGCAGCCCCTATACGGGGGCCAACGTCCTGACTTTC. Translated, it gives CASSPYTGANVLTF.

This sequence joins TRBV4-2 and TRBJ2-1; D tentatively reads TRBD1 or TRBD2 (6 bases each). V gave up 8 bases and J gave up 8 bases, with 25 bases separating them. CDR3 length equals 16 residues. Germline CDR1 LGHNA, CDR2 YNFKEQ. The CDR3 is CASGRTGAGYQDEQFF. The DNA of the CDR3 is TGTGCCAGCGGACGGACGGGGGCTGGTTATCAGGATGAGCAGTTCTTC.

The rearrangement joins TRBV15 to TRBJ1-1; TRBD1 is a possible D gene (5 bases). The CDR3 is made up of 16 amino acids. The V and J ends lost 5 bases and 7 bases respectively, with 23 bases between them. CDR1 LNHNV and CDR2 YYDKDF come from the germline V gene (reference sequence). CDR3 amino acids: CATSPQLGVWGDEAFF. The CDR3 nucleotides are TGTGCCACCAGCCCACAATTAGGCGTTTGGGGGGATGAAGCTTTCTTT.

CDR3 protein: CASRLAAGWYGYTF. CDR3 sequence (DNA): TGTGCCAGCCGACTCGCGGCAGGGTGGTATGGCTACACCTTC. The V call is TRBV6-5, the J call TRBJ1-2; the D gene is possibly TRBD1 (5 bases). The CDR3 has 14 residues. With 8 bases removed from V and 5 bases from J, the gap between germline ends came to 18 bases. Germline V gives CDR1 MNHEY, CDR2 SVGAGI.

Comment on this clone: Germline and junction disagree at one end, which may indicate a read error. The chain uses TRBV3-1 (or the pseudogene TRBV3-2) and TRBJ1-1; no reliable D call. Looked up from germline, CDR1 is LGHDT and CDR2 is YNNKEL (reference sequence). This CDR3 spans 12 amino acids. The DNA for the CDR3 is TGTGCCAGCAGCCAACCCGCCGCCGGCCGAATCTTT. Translation gives CASSQPAAGRIF.